Following are 25 T cell receptor beta chains from one sample sequenced in a study of beta chain features in type 1 diabetes. General study findings and limits: Researchers report that Type 1 diabetes patients had moderately but significantly shorter TCRB CDR3s across all four CD4+ subsets.

The authors reverse transcribed all of the isolated RNA, so sequencing captured expressed TCRB transcripts. TCRdb's copy holds only in-frame clones and misses some; the assay was immunoSEQ multiplex PCR. The table records about 360,000 clones, approximately 12% of them present only once. Antigens for these TCRs are unknown. The sample taken for sequencing was naive CD4+ T cells from blood. These TCRs come from a woman aged 18-29 years with type 1 diabetes.

This clone was observed a few times. The V gene is TRBV5-6, the J gene TRBJ2-1, with 7 bases fitting TRBD2. The trim removed 1 base at V and 5 bases at J, leaving 6 bases unmatched. The length of the CDR3 is 15 residues. The germline gives CDR1 SGHDT, CDR2 YYEEEE. Here the CDR3 reads CASSLIGRRDNEQFF. The CDR3 nucleotides read TGTGCCAGCAGCTTGATCGGGAGGAGGGACAATGAGCAGTTCTTC.

The CDR3 DNA reads as TGTGCCAGCAGTGGACAGGGAGGTAGTTACGAGCAGTACTTC. Its translation is CASSGQGGSYEQYF. The chain is built from TRBV5-6 and TRBJ2-7, with 8 bases lining up with TRBD1. There are 14 residues in the CDR3. With V trimmed by 5 bases and J by 4 bases, 8 bases remained unmatched. CDR1 and CDR2 from the germline V gene are SGHDT and YYEEEE.

The V gene is TRBV5-1, the J gene TRBJ2-3; no firm D call. From germline, CDR1 is SGHRS and CDR2 YFSETQ. V gave up 0 bases and J gave up 0 bases, with 5 bases separating them. The CDR3 covers 14 residues. The CDR3 is CASSLDPSTDTQYF. The DNA for the CDR3 is TGCGCCAGCAGCTTGGATCCTAGCACAGATACGCAGTATTTT.

Only a few counts were recorded for this clone. The V and J genes are TRBV5-4 and TRBJ2-1; D not certain. This CDR3 region has 11 residues. Trimming shortened V by 4 bases and J by 9 bases, and 8 bases separated the two germline ends. CDR1 and CDR2 (germline): SGHNT, YYREEE (reference sequence). The CDR3 DNA sequence: TGTGCCAGCAGCGGAGAAGTTGAGCAGTTCTTC. This gives the protein CASSGEVEQFF. Using reference TRBV5-4 and TRBJ2-1 for the parts outside the CDR3, the full variable domain is ETGVTQSPTHLIKTRGQQVTLRCSSQSGHNTVSWYQQALGQGPQFIFQYYREEENGRGNFPPRFSGLQFPNYSSELNVNALELDDSALYLCASSGEVEQFFGPGTRLTVL.

This clone was seen more than once but under ten times. This chain links TRBV7-3 with TRBJ2-3; TRBD1 might be the D (6 bases). V lost 4 bases to trimming and J lost 1 base, with 9 bases between them. Germline V gives CDR1 SGHTA, CDR2 FQGTGA. The CDR3 sequence is 14 residues long. The CDR3 here is CASSSSGGTDTQYF. The CDR3 bases are TGTGCCAGCAGCTCGTCAGGGGGCACAGATACGCAGTATTTT.

This clone has only one observation. V usage is TRBV5-4 and J usage is TRBJ1-2; TRBD1 might be the D (6 bases). Germline CDR1 SGHNT, CDR2 YYREEE (reference sequence). V lost 3 bases and J 3 bases, leaving 12 bases between the germline ends. CDR3 length: 14 residues. CDR3 amino acids: CASSSPRTDYGYTF. For the CDR3, the DNA is TGTGCCAGCAGCTCGCCAAGGACAGACTATGGCTACACCTTC.

The V and J genes are TRBV19 and TRBJ1-1; D uncertain. CDR1 is LNHDA and CDR2 is SQIVND in the germline V gene (reference sequence). The ends were cut back, 5 bases at V and 1 base at J, with 11 bases in the middle. The CDR3 is made up of 14 amino acids. The CDR3 region has the DNA TGTGCCAGTAGTCTCACTCCGGGGAACACTGAAGCTTTCTTT. Its protein product is CASSLTPGNTEAFF.

This clone occurred a few times. J is TRBJ2-1 and V is TRBV18; 8 nucleotides match TRBD2. Trimming at V came to 0 bases and at J to 6 bases, leaving 7 bases not matched to a gene. The CDR3 has 16 residues. Per germline, CDR1 KGHSH and CDR2 LQKENI. In DNA, the CDR3 is TGTGCCAGCTCACCACCGGTAGCGGCGGGGGGCAATGAGCAGTTCTTC. Residues: CASSPPVAAGGNEQFF. The variable domain in full, completed from reference TRBV18 and TRBJ2-1, reads NAGVMQNPRHLVRRRGQEARLRCSPMKGHSHVYWYRQLPEEGLKFMVYLQKENIIDESGMPKERFSAEFPKEGPSILRIQQVVRGDSAAYFCASSPPVAAGGNEQFFGPGTRLTVL.

This clone was detected only a few times. The V gene is TRBV6-6, the J gene TRBJ2-5; D gene uncertain. Looked up from germline, CDR1 is MNHNY and CDR2 is SVGAGI (reference sequence). V was trimmed by 4 bases and J by 3 bases, leaving 9 bases between them. The CDR3 loop spans 13 amino acids. The CDR3 sequence: CASSSDSKETQYF. The CDR3, as DNA: TGTGCCAGCAGTTCCGACTCCAAAGAGACCCAGTACTTC.

This clone showed up just a few times. CDR3 DNA sequence: TGTGCCAGCAGCTTTTCCGGGAGAATCTATGGCTACACCTTC. As protein: CASSFSGRIYGYTF. The J gene is TRBJ1-2, the V gene TRBV11-3; no reliable D call. Germline V CDR1 and CDR2: SGHNT, YENEEA. Trimming shortened V by 3 bases and J by 4 bases, and 12 bases separated the two germline ends. This CDR3 is 14 amino acids long.

This clone has only a few counts. The rearrangement links TRBV18 to TRBJ2-5; TRBD2 matches 10 bases. This CDR3 comprises 14 residues. Germline V CDR1 and CDR2: KGHSH, LQKENI. The J segment lost 7 bases and the V segment lost 2 bases, leaving 4 bases of the junction unmatched. This CDR3 reads CASSPGTSVGTQYF. The CDR3 DNA reads TGTGCCAGCTCACCAGGGACTAGCGTTGGGACCCAGTACTTC.

The chain recombines TRBV10-3 with TRBJ2-1, with TRBD2 matching 7 bases. Trimming removed 8 bases from V and 3 bases from J; junction bases left unmatched: 10. The CDR3 sequence is 15 residues long. Germline CDR1 reads ENHRY; CDR2 reads SYGVKD. The CDR3 loop is CAIPDGGSNYNEQFF. The CDR3 DNA reads TGTGCCATCCCCGACGGCGGGAGCAACTACAATGAGCAGTTCTTC.

The chain carries TRBV9 and TRBJ2-1, with 7 bases identical to TRBD2. Trimming cost V 5 bases and J 9 bases; bases outside gene matches: 5. Per germline, CDR1 SGDLS and CDR2 YYNGEE. The CDR3 extends over 12 amino acids. The CDR3 DNA follows: TGTGCCAGCAGTTCCCGGGGGGTTGAGCAGTTCTTC. This translates into CASSSRGVEQFF.

There are a few counts of this clone. V usage is TRBV25-1 and J usage is TRBJ2-5; 9 bases fit TRBD1. The germline V gene has CDR1 MGHDK and CDR2 SYGVNS. Unmatched junction bases numbered 8, after V lost 8 bases and J lost 4 bases. CDR3 length: 14 amino acids. This CDR3 is CASARDRASETQYF. CDR3 coding DNA: TGTGCCAGCGCGCGGGACAGGGCGTCAGAGACCCAGTACTTC. Full variable domain (missing parts from reference TRBV25-1 and TRBJ2-5): EADIYQTPRYLVIGTGKKITLECSQTMGHDKMYWYQQDPGMELHLIHYSYGVNSTEKGDLSSESTVSRIRTEHFPLTLESARPSHTSQYLCASARDRASETQYFGPGTRLLVL.

In its sample, this clone was seen a few times. The chain is built from TRBV18 and TRBJ2-7, with 10 bases lining up with TRBD1. This CDR3 comprises 17 residues. Germline trimming cut 6 bases from V and 3 bases from J; bases unmatched to any gene: 14. The germline gives CDR1 KGHSH, CDR2 LQKENI. The CDR3 bases are TGTGCCAGCTCGCGATTCACCCCGGGACAGGGGCTCTACGAGCAGTACTTC. This codes for CASSRFTPGQGLYEQYF.

This rearrangement joins TRBV19 to TRBJ2-6; 7 bases are shared with TRBD2. Unmatched junction bases numbered 8, after V lost 7 bases and J lost 2 bases. The V gene's germline CDR1 is LNHDA and CDR2 SQIVND (reference sequence). CDR3 length: 16 amino acids. CDR3 sequence (DNA): TGTGCCAGTACCTTCGGGGCGGGAGCTGGGGCCAACGTCCTGACTTTC. It encodes CASTFGAGAGANVLTF.

This clone was counted only a few times. The rearrangement uses TRBV11-2 and TRBJ2-7; D is perhaps TRBD2 (5 bases). The CDR3 spans 15 residues. Germline lookup yields CDR1 SGHAT and CDR2 FQNNGV. The V end lost 1 base, the J end lost 3 bases, and 13 bases lay between the germline ends. The CDR3 DNA reads TGTGCCAGCAGCTTAGTGCACGGGGTGATCTACGAGCAGTACTTC. This translates into CASSLVHGVIYEQYF. The full variable domain, completed using reference TRBV11-2 and TRBJ2-7, is EAGVAQSPRYKIIEKRQSVAFWCNPISGHATLYWYQQILGQGPKLLIQFQNNGVVDDSQLPKDRFSAERLKGVDSTLKIQPAKLEDSAVYLCASSLVHGVIYEQYFGPGTRLTVT.

In its sample, this clone was seen a few times. The genes are TRBV4-3 and TRBJ1-1, with 7 bases that match TRBD1. Losses at the gene ends were 2 bases for V and 1 base for J; bases not matched to a gene: 4. Germline CDR1 LGHNA, CDR2 YSLEER. This CDR3 has 15 amino acids. The CDR3 DNA sequence: TGCGCCAGCAGCCAACAAGGGGGCTCGAACACTGAAGCTTTCTTT. Protein: CASSQQGGSNTEAFF.

This clone came up a few times. J is TRBJ1-2 and V is TRBV9, with 8 bases lining up with TRBD1. Per the germline V gene, CDR1 is SGDLS and CDR2 is YYNGEE. Trimming cost V 3 bases and J 0 bases; bases outside gene matches: 4. This CDR3 comprises 15 residues. CDR3 protein: CASSERQGPNYGYTF. Here the CDR3 DNA reads TGTGCCAGCAGCGAGAGACAGGGGCCTAACTATGGCTACACCTTC. Using reference TRBV9 and TRBJ1-2 for the parts outside the CDR3, the full variable domain is DSGVTQTPKHLITATGQRVTLRCSPRSGDLSVYWYQQSLDQGLQFLIQYYNGEERAKGNILERFSAQQFPDLHSELNLSSLELGDSALYFCASSERQGPNYGYTFGSGTRLTVV.

V usage is TRBV28 and J usage is TRBJ2-7, with 9 bases fitting TRBD2. Germline CDR1 is MDHEN and CDR2 is SYDVKM. This CDR3 region has 15 residues. Trimming at V came to 2 bases and at J to 3 bases, leaving 5 bases not matched to a gene. This CDR3 reads CASSLGGRVLYEQYF. DNA for the CDR3: TGTGCCAGCAGTTTAGGCGGGAGGGTTCTCTACGAGCAGTACTTC.

J is TRBJ1-5 and V is TRBV18; D call uncertain. The V gene's germline CDR1 is KGHSH and CDR2 LQKENI. The CDR3 consists of 16 residues. With 2 bases removed from V and 3 bases from J, the gap between germline ends came to 14 bases. As DNA, the CDR3 is TGTGCCAGCTCACCAAGTATGCTGAGGGACAATCAGCCCCAGCATTTT. Translating gives CASSPSMLRDNQPQHF.

The chain recombines TRBV30 with TRBJ1-5, with a possible D match to TRBD1 (6 bases). The CDR3 is 15 residues long. The V and J ends lost 5 bases and 1 base respectively, with 15 bases between them. The germline CDR1 and CDR2 sequences are GTSNPN and SVGIG (reference sequence). CDR3 loop: CAWGTGGGSNQPQHF. In DNA, the CDR3 is TGTGCCTGGGGGACGGGGGGCGGGAGCAATCAGCCCCAGCATTTT.

This clone occurred a few times. V and J are TRBV6-5 and TRBJ1-1; unclear D gene. The CDR3 consists of 14 residues. Germline loops: CDR1 MNHEY, CDR2 SVGAGI. V lost 7 bases and J lost 3, with 15 bases in between. The CDR3 coding sequence is TGTGCCAGCATATGGCCCAGTGGTGACACTGAAGCTTTCTTT. Amino acids: CASIWPSGDTEAFF.

This clone was counted between two and nine times. This chain links TRBV7-2 with TRBJ2-3, with 7 bases identical to TRBD1. Losses at the gene ends were 3 bases for V and 14 bases for J; bases not matched to a gene: 8. There are 12 residues in the CDR3. CDR1 is SGHTA and CDR2 is FQGNSA in the germline V gene. CDR3 region: CASSFGTGDRYF. The CDR3, as DNA: TGTGCCAGCAGCTTTGGCACAGGGGACCGGTATTTT.

This clone has only a few counts. The rearrangement links TRBV27 to TRBJ2-7, with D possibly matching TRBD2 (6 bases). Trimming removed 1 base from V and 6 bases from J, with 16 bases in between. The CDR3 runs 15 residues. Germline V gene lookup returns CDR1 MNHEY and CDR2 SMNVEV (reference sequence). The CDR3, as DNA: TGTGCCAGCAGTTTATTAGGACGGCGAGCGGGCGAGCAGTACTTC. Its translation: CASSLLGRRAGEQYF.